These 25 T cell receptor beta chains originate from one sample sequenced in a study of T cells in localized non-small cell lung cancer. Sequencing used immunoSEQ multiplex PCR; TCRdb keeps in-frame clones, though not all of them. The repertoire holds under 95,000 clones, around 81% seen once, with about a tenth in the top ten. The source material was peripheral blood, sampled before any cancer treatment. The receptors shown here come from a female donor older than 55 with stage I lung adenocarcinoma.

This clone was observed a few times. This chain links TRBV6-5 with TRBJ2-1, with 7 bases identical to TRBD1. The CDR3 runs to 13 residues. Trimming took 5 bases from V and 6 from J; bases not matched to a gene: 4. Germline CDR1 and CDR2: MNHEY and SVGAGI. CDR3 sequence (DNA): TGTGCCAGCAGTACCGGGACAGCCAATGAGCAGTTCTTC. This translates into CASSTGTANEQFF.

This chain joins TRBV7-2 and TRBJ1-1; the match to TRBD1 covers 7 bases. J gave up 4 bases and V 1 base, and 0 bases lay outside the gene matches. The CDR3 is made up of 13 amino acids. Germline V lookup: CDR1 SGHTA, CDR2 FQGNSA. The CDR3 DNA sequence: TGTGCCAGCAGCTTAGACAGGGGCACTGAAGCTTTCTTT. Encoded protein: CASSLDRGTEAFF.

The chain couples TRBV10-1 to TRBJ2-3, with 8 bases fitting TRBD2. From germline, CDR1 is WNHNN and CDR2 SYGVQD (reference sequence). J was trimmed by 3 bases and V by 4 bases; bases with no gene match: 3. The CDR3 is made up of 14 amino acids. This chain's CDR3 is CASSVAGITDTQYF. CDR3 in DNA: TGCGCCAGCAGTGTAGCGGGGATAACAGATACGCAGTATTTT.

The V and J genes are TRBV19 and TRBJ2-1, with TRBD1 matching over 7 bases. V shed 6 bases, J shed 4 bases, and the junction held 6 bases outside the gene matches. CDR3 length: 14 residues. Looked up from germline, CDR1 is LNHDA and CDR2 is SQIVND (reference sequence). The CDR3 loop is CASRRQGPYNEQFF. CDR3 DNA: TGTGCCAGTAGGAGACAGGGACCTTACAATGAGCAGTTCTTC.

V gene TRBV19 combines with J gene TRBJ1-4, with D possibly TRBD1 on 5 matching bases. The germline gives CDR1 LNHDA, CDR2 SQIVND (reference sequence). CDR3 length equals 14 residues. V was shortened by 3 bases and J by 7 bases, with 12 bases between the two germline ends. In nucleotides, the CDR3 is TGTGCCAGTAGTATGAGGGGCGCGGGTGAAAAACTGTTTTTT. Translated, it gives CASSMRGAGEKLFF.

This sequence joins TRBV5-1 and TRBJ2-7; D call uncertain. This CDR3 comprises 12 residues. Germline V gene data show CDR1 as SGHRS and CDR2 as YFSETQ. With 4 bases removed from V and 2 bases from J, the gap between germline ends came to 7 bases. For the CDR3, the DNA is TGCGCCAGCAGCCTCGAAGCCTACGAGCAGTACTTC. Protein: CASSLEAYEQYF.

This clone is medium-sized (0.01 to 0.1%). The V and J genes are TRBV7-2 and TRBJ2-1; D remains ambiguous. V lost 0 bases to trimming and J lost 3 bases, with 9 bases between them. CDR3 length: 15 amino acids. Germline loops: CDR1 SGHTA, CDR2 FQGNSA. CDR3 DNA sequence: TGTGCCAGCAGCTTAGCAGCCGGAAACTACAATGAGCAGTTCTTC. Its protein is CASSLAAGNYNEQFF.

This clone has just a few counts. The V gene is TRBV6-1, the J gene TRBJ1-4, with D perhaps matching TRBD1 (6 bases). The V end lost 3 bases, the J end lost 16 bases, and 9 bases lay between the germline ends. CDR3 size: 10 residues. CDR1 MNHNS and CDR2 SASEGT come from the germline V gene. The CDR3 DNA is TGTGCCAGCAGTGAGGGACAACCGTTTTTT. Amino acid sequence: CASSEGQPFF.

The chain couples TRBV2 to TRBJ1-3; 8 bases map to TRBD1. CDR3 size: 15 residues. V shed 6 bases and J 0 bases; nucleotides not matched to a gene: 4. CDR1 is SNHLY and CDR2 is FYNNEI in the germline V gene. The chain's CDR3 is CASSGQGVSGNTIYF. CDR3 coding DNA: TGTGCCAGCAGCGGACAGGGAGTCTCTGGAAACACCATATATTTT.

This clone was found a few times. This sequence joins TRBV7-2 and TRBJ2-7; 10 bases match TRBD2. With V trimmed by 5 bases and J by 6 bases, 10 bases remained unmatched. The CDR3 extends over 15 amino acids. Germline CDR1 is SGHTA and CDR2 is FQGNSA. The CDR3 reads CASSALAGAVIEQYF. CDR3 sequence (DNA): TGTGCCAGCAGCGCGCTAGCGGGAGCGGTCATCGAGCAGTACTTC.

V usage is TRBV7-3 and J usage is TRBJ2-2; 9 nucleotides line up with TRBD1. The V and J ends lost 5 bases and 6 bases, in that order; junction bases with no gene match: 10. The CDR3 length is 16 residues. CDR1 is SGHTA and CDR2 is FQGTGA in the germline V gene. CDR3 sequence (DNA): TGTGCCAGCAGCCGAGCCCCAGGACAGGGGCCCGGGGAGCTGTTTTTT. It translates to CASSRAPGQGPGELFF.

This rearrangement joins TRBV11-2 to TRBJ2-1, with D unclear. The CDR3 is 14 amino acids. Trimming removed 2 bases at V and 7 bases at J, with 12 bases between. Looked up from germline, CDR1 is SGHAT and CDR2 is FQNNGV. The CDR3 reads CASSLMWGSNEQFF. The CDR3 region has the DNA TGTGCCAGCAGCTTAATGTGGGGATCGAATGAGCAGTTCTTC. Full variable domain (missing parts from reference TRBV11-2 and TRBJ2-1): EAGVAQSPRYKIIEKRQSVAFWCNPISGHATLYWYQQILGQGPKLLIQFQNNGVVDDSQLPKDRFSAERLKGVDSTLKIQPAKLEDSAVYLCASSLMWGSNEQFFGPGTRLTVL.

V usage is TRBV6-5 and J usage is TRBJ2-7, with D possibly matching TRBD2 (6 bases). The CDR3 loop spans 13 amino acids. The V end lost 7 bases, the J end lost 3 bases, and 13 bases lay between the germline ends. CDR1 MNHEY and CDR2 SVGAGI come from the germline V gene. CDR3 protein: CASNRGTYYEQYF. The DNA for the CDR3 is TGTGCCAGCAACCGGGGGACCTACTACGAGCAGTACTTC.

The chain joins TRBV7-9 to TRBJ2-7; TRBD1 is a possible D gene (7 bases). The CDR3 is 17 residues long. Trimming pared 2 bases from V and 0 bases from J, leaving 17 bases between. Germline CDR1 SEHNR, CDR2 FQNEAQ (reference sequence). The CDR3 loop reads CASSLPGGQPNSYEQYF. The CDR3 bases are TGTGCCAGCAGCTTACCCGGGGGACAGCCTAACTCCTACGAGCAGTACTTC.

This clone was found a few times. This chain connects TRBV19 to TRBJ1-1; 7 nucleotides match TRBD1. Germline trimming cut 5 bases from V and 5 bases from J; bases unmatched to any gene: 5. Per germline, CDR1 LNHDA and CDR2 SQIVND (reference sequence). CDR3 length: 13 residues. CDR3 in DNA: TGTGCCAGTAGTCACAGGGGAGAAACTGAAGCTTTCTTT. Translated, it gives CASSHRGETEAFF.

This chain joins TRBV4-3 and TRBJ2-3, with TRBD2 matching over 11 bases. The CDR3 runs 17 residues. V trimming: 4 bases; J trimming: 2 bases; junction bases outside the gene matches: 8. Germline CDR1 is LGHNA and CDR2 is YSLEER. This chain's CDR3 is CASSLSGLAGTTDTQYF. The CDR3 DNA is TGCGCCAGCAGCCTATCTGGACTAGCGGGCACCACAGATACGCAGTATTTT.

The DNA of the CDR3 is TGTGCCAGCAGAGGGGGTCCAGGGAGGAGCAATCAGCCCCAGCATTTT. It translates to CASRGGPGRSNQPQHF. The chain carries TRBV6-6 and TRBJ1-5; D might be TRBD1 (6 bases). CDR1 and CDR2 from the germline V gene are MNHNY and SVGAGI (reference sequence). Trimming removed 6 bases from V and 1 base from J, with 16 bases in between. This CDR3 is 16 amino acids long.

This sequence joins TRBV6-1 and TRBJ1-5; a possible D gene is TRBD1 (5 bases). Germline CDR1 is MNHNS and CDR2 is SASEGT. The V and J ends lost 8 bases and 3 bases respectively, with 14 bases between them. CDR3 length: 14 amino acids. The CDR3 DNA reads TGTGCCAGCCGGGCGGGGCAGTTCAATCAGCCCCAGCATTTT. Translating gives CASRAGQFNQPQHF.

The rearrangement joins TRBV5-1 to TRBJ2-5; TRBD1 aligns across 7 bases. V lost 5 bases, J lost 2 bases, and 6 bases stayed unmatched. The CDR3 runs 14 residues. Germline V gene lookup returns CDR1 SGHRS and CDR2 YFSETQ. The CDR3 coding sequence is TGCGCCAGCAGGACAGGGTGGAGGCAAGAGACCCAGTACTTC. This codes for CASRTGWRQETQYF.

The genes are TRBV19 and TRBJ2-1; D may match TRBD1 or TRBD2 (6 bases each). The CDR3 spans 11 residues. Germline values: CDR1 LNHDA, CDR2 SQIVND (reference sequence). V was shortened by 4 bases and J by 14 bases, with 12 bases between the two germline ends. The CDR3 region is CASSTGGGKFF. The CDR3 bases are TGTGCCAGTAGTACCGGAGGGGGTAAGTTCTTC. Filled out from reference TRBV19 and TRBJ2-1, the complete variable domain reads DGGITQSPKYLFRKEGQNVTLSCEQNLNHDAMYWYRQDPGQGLRLIYYSQIVNDFQKGDIAEGYSVSREKKESFPLTVTSAQKNPTAFYLCASSTGGGKFFGPGTRLTVL.

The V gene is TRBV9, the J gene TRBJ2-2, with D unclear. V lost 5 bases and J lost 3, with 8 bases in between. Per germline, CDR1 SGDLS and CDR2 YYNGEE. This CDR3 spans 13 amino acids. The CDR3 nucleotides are TGTGCCAGCAGGGGGTGGGACACCGGGGAGCTGTTTTTT. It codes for CASRGWDTGELFF.

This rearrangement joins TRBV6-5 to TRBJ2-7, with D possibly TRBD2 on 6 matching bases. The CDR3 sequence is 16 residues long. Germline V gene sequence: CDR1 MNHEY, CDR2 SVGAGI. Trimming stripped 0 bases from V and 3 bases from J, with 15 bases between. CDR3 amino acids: CASSYSFGGGGYEQYF. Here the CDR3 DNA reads TGTGCCAGCAGTTACTCGTTCGGGGGAGGCGGCTACGAGCAGTACTTC.

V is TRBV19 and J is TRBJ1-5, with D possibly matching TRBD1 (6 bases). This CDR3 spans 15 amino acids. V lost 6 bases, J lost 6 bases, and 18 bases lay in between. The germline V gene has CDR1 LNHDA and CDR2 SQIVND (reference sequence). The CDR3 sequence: CASRQQGSFRQPQHF. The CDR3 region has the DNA TGTGCCAGTAGACAACAGGGTTCTTTTCGTCAGCCCCAGCATTTT.

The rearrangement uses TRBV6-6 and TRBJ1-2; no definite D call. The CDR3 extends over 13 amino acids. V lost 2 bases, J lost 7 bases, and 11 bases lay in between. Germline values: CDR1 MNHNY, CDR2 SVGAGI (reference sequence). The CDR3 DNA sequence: TGTGCCAGCAGTTACGCGGGCGCCGGTGGCTACACCTTC. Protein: CASSYAGAGGYTF.

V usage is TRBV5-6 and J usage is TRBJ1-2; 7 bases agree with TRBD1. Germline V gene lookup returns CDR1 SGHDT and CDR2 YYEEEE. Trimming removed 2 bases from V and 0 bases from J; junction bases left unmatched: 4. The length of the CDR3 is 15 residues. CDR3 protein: CASSFGTATNYGYTF. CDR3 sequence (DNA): TGTGCCAGCAGCTTTGGGACAGCTACTAACTATGGCTACACCTTC.